This T cell receptor beta chain was documented in a study of neoadjuvant anti-PD-1 for oral cavity cancer. Overall study: Patients without progression received a fourth nivolumab dose around day 43, then surgical resection on days 50-56. Study-level findings and limits: Non-responders to neoadjuvant nivolumab had significantly more clonal PBMC T cells than responders. Each response group had just a few patients in TCR analyses.

The assay was immunoSEQ multiplex PCR, and TCRdb's table has in-frame clones only and misses some. This table holds about 62,000 clones, approximately 79% found once. To note about this clone: The antigen remains undetermined.

The material was PBMCs, obtained before nivolumab (anti-PD-1) treatment. The TCR sequence derives from a person between 35 and 79 years old with oral cavity squamous cell carcinoma.

CDR3 nucleotide sequence: TGTGCCAGCAGCTTAAGACTAGCTAGGGACAATGAGCAGTTCTTC. Protein sequence: CASSLRLARDNEQFF. The chain couples TRBV7-3 to TRBJ2-1; 7 nucleotides match TRBD2. J was trimmed by 5 bases and V by 1 base; bases with no gene match: 5. The CDR3 sequence is 15 residues long. Germline V gives CDR1 SGHTA, CDR2 FQGTGA.